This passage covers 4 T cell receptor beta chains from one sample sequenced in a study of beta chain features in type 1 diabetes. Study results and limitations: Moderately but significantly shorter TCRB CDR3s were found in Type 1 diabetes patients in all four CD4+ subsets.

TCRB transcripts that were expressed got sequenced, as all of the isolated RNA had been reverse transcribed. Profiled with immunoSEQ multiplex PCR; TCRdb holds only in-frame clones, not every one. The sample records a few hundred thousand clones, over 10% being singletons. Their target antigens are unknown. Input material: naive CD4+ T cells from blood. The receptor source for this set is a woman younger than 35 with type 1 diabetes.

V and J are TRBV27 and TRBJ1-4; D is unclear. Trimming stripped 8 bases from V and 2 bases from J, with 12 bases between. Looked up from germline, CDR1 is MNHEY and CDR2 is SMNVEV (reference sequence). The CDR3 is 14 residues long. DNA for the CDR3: TGTGCCAGCGCGCACCGGGTGACTAATGAAAAACTGTTTTTT. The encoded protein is CASAHRVTNEKLFF.

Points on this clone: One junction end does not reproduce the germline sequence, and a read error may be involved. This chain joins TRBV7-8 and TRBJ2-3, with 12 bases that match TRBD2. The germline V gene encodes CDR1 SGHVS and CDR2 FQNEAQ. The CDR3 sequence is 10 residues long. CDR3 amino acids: CAVGLAGQIF. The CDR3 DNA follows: TGTGCCGTCGGACTAGCGGGACAGATCTTT.

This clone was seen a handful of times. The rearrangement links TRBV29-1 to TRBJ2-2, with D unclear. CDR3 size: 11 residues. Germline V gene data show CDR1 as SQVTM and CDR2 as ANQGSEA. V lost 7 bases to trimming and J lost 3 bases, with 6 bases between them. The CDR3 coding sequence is TGCAGCGGCGCTGACACCGGGGAGCTGTTTTTT. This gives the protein CSGADTGELFF.

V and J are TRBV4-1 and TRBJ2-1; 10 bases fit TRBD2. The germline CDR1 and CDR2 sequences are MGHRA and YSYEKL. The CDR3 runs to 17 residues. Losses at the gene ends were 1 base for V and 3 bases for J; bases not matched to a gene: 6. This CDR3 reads CASSQGASGGIYNEQFF. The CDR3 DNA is TGCGCCAGCAGCCAAGGTGCTAGCGGGGGCATCTACAATGAGCAGTTCTTC.